The rows below give T cell receptor beta chains drawn from one sample of a study of blood T cell repertoires in COVID-19. Libraries were prepared by immunoSEQ multiplex PCR; TCRdb keeps only in-frame clonotypes and omits some of them. The sample carries roughly 140,000 clones, 75% to 85% recorded once. Input material: peripheral blood. All receptors derive from a woman aged 45 to 65 in a cohort sampled during active or convalescent COVID-19. CDR3s include the opening cysteine and the closing phenylalanine or tryptophan. Fields, in order: CDR3 DNA, CDR3 protein, V gene, J gene, D gene. D genes are given only for firm matches.

cdr3_nt: TGTGCCAGCAGCTTAAACGGGGGGCAAGAGACCCAGTACTTC
cdr3_aa: CASSLNGGQETQYF
v_call: TRBV7-2
j_call: TRBJ2-5
d_call: TRBD2

cdr3_nt: TGTGCCAGCAGCCCTAGCCACCTGAGCACAGATACGCAGTATTTT
cdr3_aa: CASSPSHLSTDTQYF
v_call: TRBV3-1/TRBV3-2
j_call: TRBJ2-3
d_call: -

cdr3_nt: TGTGCCAGCTCACCATACGACAGAGGGGAGCTGTTTTTT
cdr3_aa: CASSPYDRGELFF
v_call: TRBV18
j_call: TRBJ2-2
d_call: -

cdr3_nt: TGTGCCAGCAGTTACTCGAGGCCGACCGGGGAGCTGTTTTTT
cdr3_aa: CASSYSRPTGELFF
v_call: TRBV6-5
j_call: TRBJ2-2
d_call: -

cdr3_nt: TGTGCCTGGAGGACATTAAGTGAAAAACTGTTTTTT
cdr3_aa: CAWRTLSEKLFF
v_call: TRBV30
j_call: TRBJ1-4
d_call: -

cdr3_nt: TGTGCCAGCAGCACACAGGGAAAAGAGACCCAGTACTTC
cdr3_aa: CASSTQGKETQYF
v_call: TRBV7-2
j_call: TRBJ2-5
d_call: -

cdr3_nt: TGTGCCAGTTACGACAGGGCGAACACCGGGGAGCTGTTTTTT
cdr3_aa: CASYDRANTGELFF
v_call: TRBV19
j_call: TRBJ2-2
d_call: TRBD1

cdr3_nt: TGTGCTAGTGGTTTGGTACTGGGGGACAGGGTAATAACCTACAATGAGCAGTTCTTC
cdr3_aa: CASGLVLGDRVITYNEQFF
v_call: TRBV12-5
j_call: TRBJ2-1
d_call: TRBD1

cdr3_nt: TGTGCCAGTAGTACGGCAGGGGGCCGCACCGGGGAGCTGTTTTTT
cdr3_aa: CASSTAGGRTGELFF
v_call: TRBV19
j_call: TRBJ2-2
d_call: TRBD1

cdr3_nt: TGTGCCAGCAGCTTTGTGGGGGCAGTAGCTGGAAACACCATATATTTT
cdr3_aa: CASSFVGAVAGNTIYF
v_call: TRBV7-9
j_call: TRBJ1-3
d_call: -